The clone carrying this TCR beta chain has just one count. Antigen: not known. Trimming pared 5 bases from V and 8 bases from J, leaving 15 bases between. CDR3 length equals 13 residues. Germline V gene lookup returns CDR1 LNHNV and CDR2 YYDKDF (reference sequence). The data derive from a study of blood T cells in healthy people across ages. Study in general: Per every two T cells, about one barcoded beta molecule was captured by template switching. General study results and limits: Whereas aged donors had fewer naive CD4+ cells, long-lived donors had more of them and higher diversity.

Sample-barcoded 5' priming and a J-beta primer mix drove a second PCR of roughly 6 to 12 cycles. TCRdb reprocessed the 5' RACE reads via MiXCR and lists one record per CDR3 protein. The data contain just over 800,000 distinct CDR3 sequences, around two thirds of them singletons. V gene TRBV15 combines with J gene TRBJ1-2; D unresolved. Material for sequencing was blood. The sequence was obtained from a man aged 25 to 40 in good health. The CDR3 DNA sequence: TGTGCCACCAGCGTACGCCGCGAGGGCGGCTACACCTTC. This encodes CATSVRREGGYTF.